Each of the 12 T cell receptor beta chains below was sequenced from the same sample in a study of regulatory T cells in long-lasting Graves disease. Both iRepertoire HTBI primers and Arm-PCR of CDR3 regions were used to build the TCR beta libraries. A single record per CDR3 protein comes from TCRdb applying MiXCR to the multiplex PCR reads. The sample includes roughly 500,000 distinct CDR3 sequences, 14% seen only once; the top ten take around a sixth. Documented time point: newly diagnosed GD, antithyroid drugs for less than 3 months. Scientists built the TCR library using RNA that was extracted from PBMCs. These data were also reused for a study on T cells in Graves' hyperthyroidism and ophthalmopathy.

The source was peripheral blood mononuclear cells (PBMCs), collected at new diagnosis, from a patient treated with antithyroid drugs. The receptors originated from a woman in her fifties or sixties with Graves disease.

This clonotype occurred many times. The chain links TRBV20-1 to TRBJ2-5; a possible D gene is TRBD2 (5 bases). CDR3 length equals 14 residues. Germline V gene lookup returns CDR1 DFQATT and CDR2 SNEGSKA (reference sequence). The ends were cut back, 0 bases at V and 0 bases at J, with 8 bases in the middle. The chain's CDR3 is CSARDRGDQETQYF. The CDR3 DNA sequence: TGCAGTGCTAGAGATCGGGGAGACCAAGAGACCCAGTACTTC.

This sequence joins TRBV19 and TRBJ2-7, with 12 bases fitting TRBD2. The germline V gene encodes CDR1 LNHDA and CDR2 SQIVND (reference sequence). Unmatched junction bases numbered 4, after V lost 3 bases and J lost 4 bases. CDR3 length: 15 amino acids. The CDR3 is CASSIRTSGNYEQYF. CDR3 DNA sequence: TGTGCCAGTAGTATCCGGACTAGCGGGAATTACGAGCAGTACTTC.

The rearrangement links TRBV14 to TRBJ1-1; D gene unclear. The CDR3 contains 12 residues. V lost 1 base to trimming and J lost 6 bases, with 6 bases between them. Germline CDR1 reads SGHDN; CDR2 reads FVKESK. The CDR3, as DNA: TGTGCCAGCAGCCAAGGGTCTCCTGAAGCTTTCTTT. Translated: CASSQGSPEAFF.

This clonotype was counted at least ten times. J is TRBJ2-3 and V is TRBV10-1; 9 bases are a match to TRBD2. The J segment lost 2 bases and the V segment lost 6 bases, leaving 9 bases of the junction unmatched. The CDR3 contains 16 residues. The germline V gene encodes CDR1 WNHNN and CDR2 SYGVQD (reference sequence). The CDR3 loop is CASSVGLAGNTDTQYF. In DNA, the CDR3 is TGCGCCAGCAGCGTGGGGCTAGCGGGAAACACAGATACGCAGTATTTT.

The J gene is TRBJ2-2, the V gene TRBV18; the match to TRBD1 covers 8 bases. The CDR3 length is 17 residues. V lost 2 bases and J lost 1; bases outside the gene matches: 6. Germline CDR1 and CDR2: KGHSH and LQKENI. CDR3 in DNA: TGTGCCAGCTCACCAAGGGGACAGGCGCTGAACACCGGGGAGCTGTTTTTT. This translates into CASSPRGQALNTGELFF.

The rearrangement joins TRBV18 to TRBJ2-7; D not certain. The CDR3 consists of 14 residues. Germline V gives CDR1 KGHSH, CDR2 LQKENI. Trimming cost V 2 bases and J 5 bases, with 13 bases left between them. The CDR3 DNA reads as TGTGCCAGCTCACCAGGAACGTCGTGGGACGAGCAGTACTTC. This codes for CASSPGTSWDEQYF.

This clonotype has a count of ten or more. This chain connects TRBV7-9 to TRBJ1-1; D may be TRBD1 (5 bases). The CDR3 has 16 residues. Germline V gives CDR1 SEHNR, CDR2 FQNEAQ (reference sequence). Trimming cost V 7 bases and J 2 bases, with 20 bases left between them. The CDR3 sequence is CASTLPSGTANTEAFF. The CDR3 DNA follows: TGTGCCAGCACCCTACCCTCCGGGACCGCAAACACTGAAGCTTTCTTT.

This clonotype was counted many times. The rearrangement uses TRBV30 and TRBJ2-7, with 8 bases identical to TRBD1. V lost 7 bases, J lost 3 bases, and 5 bases stayed unmatched. In germline, CDR1 is GTSNPN, CDR2 SVGIG (reference sequence). The CDR3 covers 12 residues. The CDR3 DNA follows: TGTGCCTCCGGGACAGGCAGCTACGAGCAGTACTTC. This codes for CASGTGSYEQYF. Supplemented by reference TRBV30 and TRBJ2-7, the full variable domain reads SQTIHQWPATLVQPVGSPLSLECTVEGTSNPNLYWYRQAAGRGLQLLFYSVGIGQISSEVPQNLSASRPQDRQFILSSKKLLLSDSGFYLCASGTGSYEQYFGPGTRLTVT.

There are many counts of this clonotype. The chain employs TRBV2 and TRBJ1-5, with 7 bases lining up with TRBD1. J was trimmed by 6 bases and V by 7 bases; bases with no gene match: 12. CDR1 and CDR2 (germline): SNHLY, FYNNEI. The CDR3 covers 15 residues. CDR3: CASTQGGGGVQPQHF. The CDR3 DNA follows: TGTGCCAGCACTCAGGGGGGCGGGGGAGTTCAGCCCCAGCATTTT.

The V call is TRBV10-1, the J call TRBJ2-5; D not certain. This CDR3 has 13 residues. Germline loops: CDR1 WNHNN, CDR2 SYGVQD (reference sequence). The V end lost 3 bases, the J end lost 1 base, and 6 bases lay between the germline ends. CDR3 sequence: CASSDNSQETQYF. CDR3 coding DNA: TGCGCCAGCAGTGACAACAGCCAAGAGACCCAGTACTTC.

The rearrangement links TRBV5-1 to TRBJ2-5, with 9 bases identical to TRBD1. The germline CDR1 and CDR2 sequences are SGHRS and YFSETQ. Losses at the gene ends were 4 bases for V and 5 bases for J; bases not matched to a gene: 6. CDR3 length equals 14 residues. The CDR3 region is CASSTDRGGETQYF. CDR3 DNA: TGCGCCAGCAGCACGGACAGGGGAGGTGAGACCCAGTACTTC.

The genes are TRBV7-8 and TRBJ2-2; 8 nucleotides agree with TRBD1. Losses at the gene ends were 5 bases for V and 1 base for J; bases not matched to a gene: 6. Germline loops: CDR1 SGHVS, CDR2 FQNEAQ. The CDR3 runs to 16 residues. CDR3 amino acids: CASSVRQGLNTGELFF. The CDR3 DNA sequence: TGTGCCAGCAGCGTGAGACAGGGGTTGAACACCGGGGAGCTGTTTTTT.